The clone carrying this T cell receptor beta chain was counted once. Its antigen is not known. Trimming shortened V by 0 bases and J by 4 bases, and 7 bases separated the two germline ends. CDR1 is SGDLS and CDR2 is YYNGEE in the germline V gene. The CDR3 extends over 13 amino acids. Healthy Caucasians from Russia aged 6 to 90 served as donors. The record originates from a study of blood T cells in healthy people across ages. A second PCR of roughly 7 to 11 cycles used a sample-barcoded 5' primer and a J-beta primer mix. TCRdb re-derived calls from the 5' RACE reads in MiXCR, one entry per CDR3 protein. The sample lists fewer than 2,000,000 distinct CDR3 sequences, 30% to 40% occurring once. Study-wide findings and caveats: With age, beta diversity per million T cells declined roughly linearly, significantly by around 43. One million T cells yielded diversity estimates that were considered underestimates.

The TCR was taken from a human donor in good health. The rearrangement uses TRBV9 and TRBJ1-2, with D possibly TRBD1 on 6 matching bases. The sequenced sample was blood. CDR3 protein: CASSVGGLYGYTF. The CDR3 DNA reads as TGTGCCAGCAGCGTAGGGGGGCTCTATGGCTACACCTTC.